The 12 T cell receptor beta chains below all came from one sample that was sequenced in a study of T cell responses to AZD1222 COVID-19 vaccine. Generated by immunoSEQ multiplex PCR, the TCRdb table keeps only in-frame clones and is missing some. The sample has about 190,000 clones, 94% seen once. Sequenced here: peripheral blood, sampled on day 0 of AZD1222 vaccination. These receptors were obtained from an adult in good health.

The CDR3 nucleotides are TGTGCCAGTAGTTTTGGACCGATCTCTGGGGCCAACGTCCTGACTTTC. It encodes CASSFGPISGANVLTF. The rearrangement joins TRBV19 to TRBJ2-6; no firm D call. From germline, CDR1 is LNHDA and CDR2 SQIVND (reference sequence). The V end lost 5 bases, the J end lost 0 bases, and 11 bases lay between the germline ends. The CDR3 sequence is 16 residues long.

CDR3 in amino acids: CASSNRGQGGYF. For the CDR3, the DNA is TGTGCCAGCAGCAACAGGGGACAGGGAGGGTATTTT. V is TRBV7-2 and J is TRBJ2-3, with 9 bases matching TRBD1. This CDR3 spans 12 amino acids. Germline CDR1 and CDR2: SGHTA and FQGNSA. The J segment lost 14 bases and the V segment lost 5 bases, leaving 8 bases of the junction unmatched.

This clone was observed once. The CDR3 DNA reads TGTGCCAGCAGCTCACAGGGGGCCAATCAGCCCCAGCATTTT. Translated: CASSSQGANQPQHF. The chain uses TRBV5-4 and TRBJ1-5; 9 bases are a match to TRBD1. Germline loops: CDR1 SGHNT, CDR2 YYREEE (reference sequence). Germline trimming cut 3 bases from V and 3 bases from J; bases unmatched to any gene: 1. CDR3 length: 14 amino acids. The complete variable domain, with remaining parts taken from reference TRBV5-4 and TRBJ1-5, reads ETGVTQSPTHLIKTRGQQVTLRCSSQSGHNTVSWYQQALGQGPQFIFQYYREEENGRGNFPPRFSGLQFPNYSSELNVNALELDDSALYLCASSSQGANQPQHFGDGTRLSIL.

In its sample, this clone was seen once. V and J are TRBV19 and TRBJ2-3; D ambiguous. The CDR3 is made up of 14 amino acids. Germline V gene data show CDR1 as LNHDA and CDR2 as SQIVND (reference sequence). Deletions cut 6 bases from V and 0 bases from J, with 10 bases between. The CDR3 bases are TGTGCCAGTAGCACAGACGGTAGCACAGATACGCAGTATTTT. This codes for CASSTDGSTDTQYF.

This clone was recorded only once. The V call is TRBV5-1, the J call TRBJ2-3, with D maybe TRBD2 (5 bases). Trimming took off 4 bases at V and 1 base at J, with 10 bases between the two ends. Germline V gene lookup returns CDR1 SGHRS and CDR2 YFSETQ. The length of the CDR3 is 14 residues. Here the CDR3 DNA reads TGCGCCAGCAGCCAAGGACTTGGCACAGATACGCAGTATTTT. Residues: CASSQGLGTDTQYF. The full variable domain, completed using reference TRBV5-1 and TRBJ2-3, is KAGVTQTPRYLIKTRGQQVTLSCSPISGHRSVSWYQQTPGQGLQFLFEYFSETQRNKGNFPGRFSGRQFSNSRSEMNVSTLELGDSALYLCASSQGLGTDTQYFGPGTRLTVL.

This clone was counted between two and nine times. This chain joins TRBV6-2 or TRBV6-3 and TRBJ2-7; 12 bases match TRBD2. The germline CDR1 and CDR2 sequences are MNHEY and SVGEGT. This CDR3 comprises 17 residues. V lost 0 bases, J lost 4 bases, and 7 bases stayed unmatched. CDR3 sequence reads: CASSYSRLAGAGYEQYF. The DNA for the CDR3 is TGTGCCAGCAGTTACTCGAGACTAGCGGGAGCGGGGTACGAGCAGTACTTC.

DNA of the CDR3: TGTGCCAGCAGCTTCGGTTCACCCCTCCACTTT. Translated, it gives CASSFGSPLHF. V and J are TRBV7-2 and TRBJ1-6, with D unresolved. Germline CDR1 SGHTA, CDR2 FQGNSA. This CDR3 spans 11 amino acids. Trimming removed 3 bases at V and 9 bases at J, with 3 bases between.

The CDR3: CAIRLGPTSSGNTIYF. CDR3 nucleotides: TGTGCCATCAGGCTAGGACCGACGAGCTCTGGAAACACCATATATTTT. This rearrangement joins TRBV10-3 to TRBJ1-3; D call uncertain. Germline CDR1 reads ENHRY; CDR2 reads SYGVKD. Trimming cost V 6 bases and J 0 bases, with 15 bases left between them. The CDR3 covers 16 residues.

The chain uses TRBV7-8 and TRBJ2-7; D perhaps matches TRBD2 (5 bases). V was cut by 4 bases and J by 2 bases, with 12 bases left in between. The CDR3 sequence is 14 residues long. Germline V gene lookup returns CDR1 SGHVS and CDR2 FQNEAQ. For the CDR3, the DNA is TGTGCCAGCAGCTCAGAGGCGGGTCCCTACGAGCAGTACTTC. It codes for CASSSEAGPYEQYF.

The CDR3 nucleotides read TGTGCCAGCAGCCCACCGGGGACAGGGAACTATGGCTACACCTTC. Translated, it gives CASSPPGTGNYGYTF. The rearrangement joins TRBV5-4 to TRBJ1-2, with 9 positions matching TRBD1. V lost 4 bases, J lost 2 bases, and 6 bases stayed unmatched. Germline CDR1 SGHNT, CDR2 YYREEE (reference sequence). The CDR3 is 15 residues long.

This clone was counted a few times. This chain links TRBV3-1 (or the pseudogene TRBV3-2) with TRBJ2-1; the match to TRBD2 covers 7 bases. V dropped 2 bases and J dropped 3; count of bases not matched to a gene: 4. The CDR3 runs 15 residues. Germline V gene data show CDR1 as LGHDT and CDR2 as YNNKEL (reference sequence). CDR3 bases: TGTGCCAGCAGCCAAATCCAGCGGGGCTACAATGAGCAGTTCTTC. It is translated as CASSQIQRGYNEQFF.

The chain employs TRBV6-2 or TRBV6-3 and TRBJ2-7, with D maybe TRBD1 (6 bases). The CDR3 spans 14 residues. The V gene lost 2 bases and the J gene lost 5 bases, with 13 bases spanning the gap. Germline V gene data show CDR1 as MNHEY and CDR2 as SVGEGT. CDR3 coding DNA: TGTGCCAGCAGTTACCCGGCAGGGGATAACGAGCAGTACTTC. Amino acid sequence: CASSYPAGDNEQYF.